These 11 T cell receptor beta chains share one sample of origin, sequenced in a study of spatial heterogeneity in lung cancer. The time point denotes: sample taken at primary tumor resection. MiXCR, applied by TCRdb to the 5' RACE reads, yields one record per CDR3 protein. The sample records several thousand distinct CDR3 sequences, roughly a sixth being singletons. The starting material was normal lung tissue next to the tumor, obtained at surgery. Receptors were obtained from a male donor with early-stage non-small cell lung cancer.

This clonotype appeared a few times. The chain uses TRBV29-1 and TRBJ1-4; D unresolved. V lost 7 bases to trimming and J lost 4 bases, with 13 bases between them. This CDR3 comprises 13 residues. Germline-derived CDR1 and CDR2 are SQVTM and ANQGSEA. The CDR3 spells CSALDKSNEKLFF. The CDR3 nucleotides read TGCAGCGCCTTAGACAAGAGTAATGAAAAACTGTTTTTT. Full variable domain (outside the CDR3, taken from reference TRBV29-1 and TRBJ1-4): SAVISQKPSRDICQRGTSLTIQCQVDSQVTMMFWYRQQPGQSLTLIATANQGSEATYESGFVIDKFPISRPNLTFSTLTVSNMSPEDSSIYLCSALDKSNEKLFFGSGTQLSVL.

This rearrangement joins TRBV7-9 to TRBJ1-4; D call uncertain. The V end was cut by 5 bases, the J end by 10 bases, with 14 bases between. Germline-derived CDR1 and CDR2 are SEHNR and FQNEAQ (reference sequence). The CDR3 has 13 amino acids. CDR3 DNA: TGTGCCAGCAGCCGCGCGGAGTTGGGAAAACTGTTTTTT. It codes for CASSRAELGKLFF.

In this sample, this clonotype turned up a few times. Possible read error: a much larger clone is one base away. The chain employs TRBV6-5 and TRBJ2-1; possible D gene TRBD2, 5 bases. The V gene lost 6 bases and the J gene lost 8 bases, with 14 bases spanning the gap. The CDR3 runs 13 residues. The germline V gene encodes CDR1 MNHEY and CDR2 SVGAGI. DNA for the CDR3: TGTGCCAGCAGCCCTAGCAGGAGTGATGAGCAGTTCTTC. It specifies CASSPSRSDEQFF.

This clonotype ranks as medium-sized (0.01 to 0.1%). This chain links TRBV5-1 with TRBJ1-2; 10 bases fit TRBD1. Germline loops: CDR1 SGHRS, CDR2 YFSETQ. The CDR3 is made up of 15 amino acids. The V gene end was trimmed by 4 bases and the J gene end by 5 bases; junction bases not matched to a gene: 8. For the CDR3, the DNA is TGCGCCAGCAGCCCGTCCTGGGACAGGGGATATGGCTACACCTTC. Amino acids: CASSPSWDRGYGYTF.

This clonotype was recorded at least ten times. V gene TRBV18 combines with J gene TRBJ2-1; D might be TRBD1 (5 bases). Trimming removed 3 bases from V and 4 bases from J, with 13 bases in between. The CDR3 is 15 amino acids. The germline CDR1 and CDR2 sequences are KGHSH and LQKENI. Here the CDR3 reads CASSPDGAAYNEQFF. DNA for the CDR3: TGTGCCAGCTCACCCGATGGGGCAGCTTACAATGAGCAGTTCTTC.

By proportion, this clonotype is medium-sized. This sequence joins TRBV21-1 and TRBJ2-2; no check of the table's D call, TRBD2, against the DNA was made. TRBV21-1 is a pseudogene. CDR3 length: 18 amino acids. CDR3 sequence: CASSKSPGLAGETGELFF. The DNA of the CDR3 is TGTGCCAGCAGCAAATCACCGGGACTAGCGGGAGAAACCGGGGAGCTGTTTTTT.

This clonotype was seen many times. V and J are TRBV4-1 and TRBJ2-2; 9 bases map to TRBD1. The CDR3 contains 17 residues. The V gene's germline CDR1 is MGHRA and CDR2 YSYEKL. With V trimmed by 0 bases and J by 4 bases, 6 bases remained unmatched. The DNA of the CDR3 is TGCGCCAGCAGCCAAGAAGGGGGGACAGGGACCACCGGGGAGCTGTTTTTT. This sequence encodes CASSQEGGTGTTGELFF.

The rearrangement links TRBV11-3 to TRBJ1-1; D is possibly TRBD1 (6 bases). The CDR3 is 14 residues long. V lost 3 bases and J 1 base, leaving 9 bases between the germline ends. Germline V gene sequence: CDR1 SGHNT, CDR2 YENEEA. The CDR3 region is CASSFGGANTEAFF. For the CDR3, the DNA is TGTGCCAGCAGCTTTGGGGGGGCGAACACTGAAGCTTTCTTT.

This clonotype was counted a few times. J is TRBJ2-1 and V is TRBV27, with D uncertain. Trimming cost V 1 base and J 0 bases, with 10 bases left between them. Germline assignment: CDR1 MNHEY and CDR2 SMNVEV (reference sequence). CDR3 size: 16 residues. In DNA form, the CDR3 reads TGTGCCAGCAGTTTATTCGTGAGTTCCTCCTACAATGAGCAGTTCTTC. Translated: CASSLFVSSSYNEQFF.

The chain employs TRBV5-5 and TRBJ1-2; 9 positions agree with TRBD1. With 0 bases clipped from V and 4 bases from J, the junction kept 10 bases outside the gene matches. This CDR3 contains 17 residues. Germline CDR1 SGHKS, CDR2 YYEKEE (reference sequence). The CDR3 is CASSLGPEGQGLYGYTF. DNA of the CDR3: TGTGCCAGCAGCTTGGGCCCTGAGGGACAGGGACTCTATGGCTACACCTTC.

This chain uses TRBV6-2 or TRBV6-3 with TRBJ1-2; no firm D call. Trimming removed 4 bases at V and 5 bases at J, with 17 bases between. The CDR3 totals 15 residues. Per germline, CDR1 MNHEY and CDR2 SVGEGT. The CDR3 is CASSSLQLPSYGYTF. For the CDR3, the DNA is TGTGCCAGCAGTTCTCTCCAGCTCCCTTCATATGGCTACACCTTC.